This T cell receptor beta chain was captured in a study of blood T cell repertoires in COVID-19. Measured with immunoSEQ multiplex PCR; TCRdb has only the in-frame clones, and not every one. The sample includes fewer than 150,000 clones, approximately 85% of them seen just once. Germline assignment: CDR1 SGDLS and CDR2 YYNGEE. The CDR3 spans 14 residues. V lost 4 bases to trimming and J lost 0 bases, with 8 bases between them. The TCR sequence derives from a human donor in a cohort sampled during active COVID-19. What was sequenced was peripheral blood. The V gene is TRBV9, the J gene TRBJ1-5; D not resolved. The CDR3 spells CASSLTDSNQPQHF. CDR3 DNA sequence: TGTGCCAGCAGCCTAACAGATAGCAATCAGCCCCAGCATTTT.